A selection of T cell receptor beta chains follows, all from one sample in a study of beta chain features in type 1 diabetes. TCRdb's copy holds only in-frame clones and misses some; the assay was immunoSEQ multiplex PCR. Of hundreds of thousands of clones in the sample, around 15% were seen once. Material for sequencing was naive CD4+ T cells from blood. The source is a man aged 18 to 29 with type 1 diabetes. Each CDR3 is given with its conserved first and last residue. The order of the fields is D gene, clone size, J gene, V gene, CDR3 protein, CDR3 DNA. D genes are given only for firm matches. The listing skips clone size in some rows; elsewhere it reads once, few, many or a size class.

D: NA
size: NA
J: TRBJ1-2
V: TRBV29-1
CDR3: CSVLRRGWDYGHTF
DNA: TGCAGCGTTCTCCGGCGGGGGTGGGACTATGGCCACACCTTC

D: NA
size: few
J: TRBJ2-5
V: TRBV27
CDR3: CASSSQLQETQYF
DNA: TGTGCCAGCAGTTCACAGCTACAAGAGACCCAGTACTTC

D: NA
size: NA
J: TRBJ2-1
V: TRBV7-2
CDR3: CASSLSNRDNEQFF
DNA: TGTGCCAGCAGCTTGTCCAACAGGGACAATGAGCAGTTCTTC

D: NA
size: NA
J: TRBJ1-4
V: TRBV5-1
CDR3: CASSLLGQGEEKLFF
DNA: TGCGCCAGCAGCTTGCTGGGACAAGGCGAGGAAAAACTGTTTTTT

D: NA
size: few
J: TRBJ1-2
V: TRBV30
CDR3: CAWSRGFGTNDYTF
DNA: TGTGCCTGGAGTCGGGGTTTCGGGACTAACGATTACACCTTC

D: NA
size: few
J: TRBJ1-5
V: TRBV30
CDR3: CAWSKSPSNQPQHF
DNA: TGTGCCTGGAGTAAGAGTCCTAGCAATCAGCCCCAGCATTTT

D: TRBD2
size: few
J: TRBJ2-7
V: TRBV9
CDR3: CASSAAASGGVWEQYF
DNA: TGTGCCAGCAGCGCCGCGGCTAGCGGGGGAGTGTGGGAGCAGTACTTC

D: NA
size: NA
J: TRBJ2-3
V: TRBV12-5
CDR3: CASGLSWSLDSVSTDTQYF
DNA: TGTGCTAGTGGTTTGTCGTGGAGTTTGGACAGCGTTAGCACAGATACGCAGTATTTT

D: NA
size: few
J: TRBJ1-2
V: TRBV6-5
CDR3: CASSSRGGGYTF
DNA: TGTGCCAGCAGTTCTCGGGGTGGCGGCTACACCTTC

D: TRBD1
size: NA
J: TRBJ2-7
V: TRBV30
CDR3: CAWSAGQGIYEQYF
DNA: TGTGCCTGGAGTGCGGGACAGGGGATCTACGAGCAGTACTTC

D: NA
size: NA
J: TRBJ1-5
V: TRBV4-3
CDR3: CASSQDLIRASNQPQHF
DNA: TGCGCCAGCAGCCAAGATCTCATCCGGGCCAGCAATCAGCCCCAGCATTTT

D: NA
size: NA
J: TRBJ2-7
V: TRBV7-8
CDR3: CASSLQGILSYEQYF
DNA: TGTGCCAGCAGCTTACAGGGGATCCTTTCCTACGAGCAGTACTTC

D: TRBD1
size: few
J: TRBJ2-2
V: TRBV9
CDR3: CASSVTTGVTGELFF
DNA: TGTGCCAGCAGCGTGACGACAGGGGTCACCGGGGAGCTGTTTTTT

D: NA
size: NA
J: TRBJ2-1
V: TRBV9
CDR3: CASSVSGNSYNEQFF
DNA: TGTGCCAGCAGCGTTAGCGGAAACTCTTACAATGAGCAGTTCTTC

D: NA
size: NA
J: TRBJ1-1
V: TRBV30
CDR3: CAWSVQWDTEAFF
DNA: TGTGCCTGGAGTGTACAATGGGACACTGAAGCTTTCTTT

D: NA
size: few
J: TRBJ1-5
V: TRBV30
CDR3: CAWSVETVQPQHF
DNA: TGTGCCTGGAGTGTCGAGACGGTTCAGCCCCAGCATTTT

D: NA
size: NA
J: TRBJ1-2
V: TRBV14
CDR3: CASSHFSYGYTF
DNA: TGTGCCAGCAGCCATTTTAGCTATGGCTACACCTTC

D: NA
size: NA
J: TRBJ1-4
V: TRBV7-2
CDR3: CASNRGVLNEKLFF
DNA: TGTGCCAGTAATCGGGGAGTCCTAAATGAAAAACTGTTTTTT

D: NA
size: few
J: TRBJ2-3
V: TRBV27
CDR3: CASSARDSTDTQYF
DNA: TGTGCCAGCAGTGCCAGGGACAGCACAGATACGCAGTATTTT